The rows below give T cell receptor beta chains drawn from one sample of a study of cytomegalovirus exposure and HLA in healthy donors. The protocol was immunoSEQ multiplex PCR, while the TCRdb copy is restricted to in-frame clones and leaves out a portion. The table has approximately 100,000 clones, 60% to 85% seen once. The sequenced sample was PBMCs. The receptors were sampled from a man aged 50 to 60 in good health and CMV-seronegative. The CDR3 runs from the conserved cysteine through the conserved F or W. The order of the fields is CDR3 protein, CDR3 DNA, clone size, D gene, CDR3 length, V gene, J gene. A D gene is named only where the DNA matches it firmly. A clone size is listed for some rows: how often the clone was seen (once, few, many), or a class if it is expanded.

CASSSSHTNEQYF	TGTGCCAGCAGCTCATCTCACACTAACGAGCAGTACTTC	once	NA	13	TRBV5-5	TRBJ2-7
CASSLVAGGGQDTQYF	TGCGCCAGCAGCTTGGTGGCGGGGGGTGGGCAAGATACGCAGTATTTT	NA	TRBD2	16	TRBV5-1	TRBJ2-3
CASSLASGYNEQFF	TGTGCCAGCAGCTTAGCTAGCGGCTACAATGAGCAGTTCTTC	few	NA	14	TRBV7-2	TRBJ2-1
CASSIYGTDKGAFF	TGTGCCAGTAGTATTTACGGGACAGACAAGGGAGCTTTCTTT	few	TRBD1	14	TRBV19	TRBJ1-1
CSSSLRVSSPLHF	TGTTCCAGCAGCTTACGGGTTAGCTCCCCCCTCCACTTT	NA	NA	13	TRBV7-9	TRBJ1-6
CASSLNRRGDTQYF	TGTGCCAGCAGTTTAAACCGGCGCGGGGATACGCAGTATTTT	NA	NA	14	TRBV27	TRBJ2-3
CASKRGGDNQPQHF	TGTGCCAGCAAGAGAGGGGGCGACAATCAGCCCCAGCATTTT	NA	TRBD1	14	TRBV6-6	TRBJ1-5
CASSREMNTEAFF	TGTGCCAGCAGTCGGGAGATGAACACTGAAGCTTTCTTT	NA	NA	13	TRBV2	TRBJ1-1
CASSLYGQQETQYF	TGTGCTAGCAGCTTGTACGGACAGCAAGAGACCCAGTACTTC	NA	NA	14	TRBV7-7	TRBJ2-5
CASSPGLVYEQYF	TGTGCCAGTAGTCCGGGACTTGTCTACGAGCAGTACTTC	NA	NA	13	TRBV19	TRBJ2-7
CASSSTGLQETQYF	TGTGCCAGCAGCTCGACGGGACTCCAAGAGACCCAGTACTTC	NA	NA	14	TRBV7-7	TRBJ2-5
CASSYPTGSGTGELFF	TGTGCCAGCAGCTATCCAACAGGGAGTGGCACCGGGGAGCTGTTTTTT	NA	NA	16	TRBV7-9	TRBJ2-2
CASSDEGAEEKLFF	TGCGCCAGCAGTGACGAGGGGGCAGAAGAAAAACTGTTTTTT	NA	TRBD1	14	TRBV10-2	TRBJ1-4
CASSHDPGLTYEQYF	TGTGCCAGCAGCCACGATCCGGGACTGACTTACGAGCAGTACTTC	once	NA	15	TRBV14	TRBJ2-7